One sample yielded the 9 T cell receptor beta chains listed below, sequenced in a study of response to subunit inactivated influenza vaccine. TCRdb independently ran MiXCR on the RT-PCR reads; one entry per CDR3 protein. The sample consists of about 480,000 distinct CDR3 sequences, over 10% of them appearing once. Sequenced here: PBMCs from blood, sampled roughly 45 days after vaccination. The receptors derive from a man aged 45 to 65 who received an inactivated influenza vaccine.

This clonotype occurred many times. The chain is built from TRBV20-1 and TRBJ1-5; perhaps TRBD1 as D (5 bases). The CDR3 spans 16 residues. The V gene lost 5 bases and the J gene lost 0 bases, with 17 bases spanning the gap. Germline assignment: CDR1 DFQATT and CDR2 SNEGSKA (reference sequence). CDR3: CSAEGGTEYSNQPQHF. For the CDR3, the DNA is TGCAGTGCTGAGGGAGGGACCGAATATAGCAATCAGCCCCAGCATTTT.

This sequence joins TRBV7-8 and TRBJ2-7; no definite D call. The CDR3 consists of 14 residues. With 8 bases removed from V and 2 bases from J, the gap between germline ends came to 16 bases. The germline gives CDR1 SGHVS, CDR2 FQNEAQ. CDR3 DNA sequence: TGTGCCAGCGGCCTAACGACTGGAACCTACGAGCAGTACTTC. Protein product: CASGLTTGTYEQYF.

This clonotype has more than one count but fewer than ten. The rearrangement joins TRBV7-9 to TRBJ2-7, with D perhaps given as TRBD1 or TRBD2 (5 bases each). V was pared by 1 base and J by 1 base, with 11 bases between. Germline V gives CDR1 SEHNR, CDR2 FQNEAQ (reference sequence). This CDR3 region has 15 residues. The CDR3 region has the DNA TGTGCCAGCAGCTTAGATGGGACCCAGTCCTACGAGCAGTACTTC. This sequence encodes CASSLDGTQSYEQYF.

This clonotype was recorded a few times. This chain connects TRBV27 to TRBJ2-1; D unresolved. CDR1 is MNHEY, CDR2 SMNVEV, per germline (reference sequence). V was pared by 2 bases and J by 12 bases, with 17 bases between. The CDR3 covers 14 residues. This chain's CDR3 is CASSLKGGTMRQFF. The CDR3 bases are TGTGCCAGCAGTTTAAAAGGTGGCACAATGAGGCAGTTCTTC.

This clonotype was picked up a small number of times. The chain joins TRBV4-2 to TRBJ2-7; TRBD2 agrees at 8 bases. The CDR3 runs to 16 residues. Germline values: CDR1 LGHNA, CDR2 YNFKEQ. V was pared by 1 base and J by 3 bases, with 8 bases of the junction left unmatched. CDR3 amino acids: CASSQGAAGDYYEQYF. CDR3 in DNA: TGTGCCAGCAGCCAAGGTGCAGCGGGGGATTACTACGAGCAGTACTTC.

The chain links TRBV7-6 to TRBJ2-2; TRBD1 matches 7 bases. The germline V gene encodes CDR1 SGHVS and CDR2 FNYEAQ. The CDR3 is 15 amino acids. V lost 2 bases, J lost 6 bases, and 6 bases stayed unmatched. The CDR3 DNA reads TGTGCCAGCAGCTTAAAGGGGGCGATGTCCGGGGAGCTGTTTTTT. Its translation is CASSLKGAMSGELFF.

V is TRBV29-1 and J is TRBJ2-5, with D hard to call. V was cut by 0 bases and J by 1 base, with 12 bases left in between. The CDR3 is 15 amino acids. Germline V gene sequence: CDR1 SQVTM, CDR2 ANQGSEA. Here the CDR3 reads CSVEDLQGLQETQYF. Here the CDR3 DNA reads TGCAGCGTTGAAGATCTGCAAGGGCTCCAAGAGACCCAGTACTTC. Filled out from reference TRBV29-1 and TRBJ2-5, the complete variable domain reads SAVISQKPSRDICQRGTSLTIQCQVDSQVTMMFWYRQQPGQSLTLIATANQGSEATYESGFVIDKFPISRPNLTFSTLTVSNMSPEDSSIYLCSVEDLQGLQETQYFGPGTRLLVL.

V and J are TRBV12-3 or TRBV12-4 and TRBJ2-5; D remains unclear. This CDR3 contains 12 residues. Trimming cost V 7 bases and J 3 bases, with 9 bases left between them. CDR3 in DNA: TGTGCCAGCAATCGGGCAGAAGAGACCCAGTACTTC. The encoded protein is CASNRAEETQYF.

This clonotype occurred a few times. The rearrangement links TRBV20-1 to TRBJ2-3; TRBD2 might be the D (5 bases). The CDR3 is 16 residues long. The germline CDR1 and CDR2 sequences are DFQATT and SNEGSKA (reference sequence). Trimming cost V 0 bases and J 4 bases, with 17 bases left between them. The CDR3 reads CSARDRSGGVPDTQYF. The CDR3 DNA sequence: TGCAGTGCTAGAGATCGGAGCGGTGGTGTCCCAGATACGCAGTATTTT.